The sequence of this T cell receptor beta chain was determined in a study of vaccination effects on CD4 cells after COVID-19. Findings and caveats of the study: Convalescent patients numbered few in the study; early post-infection timepoints were missing entirely.

Profiled with immunoSEQ multiplex PCR; TCRdb holds only in-frame clones, not every one. The data show 62,000 or so clones, 80% seen once. The CDR3 is 17 residues long. CDR1 is MGHRA and CDR2 is YSYEKL in the germline V gene. V lost 1 base and J 4 bases, leaving 19 bases between the germline ends. Using viral peptide pools, the ViraFEST assay grew out antigen-specific CD4+ T cells prior to sequencing. Once cultured for under 11 days, the cells underwent separation to obtain CD4+ T cells. Each vaccine recipient was nucleocapsid antibody negative and had no prior SARS-CoV-2 infection. Of note for this clone: Its antigen is undetermined.

The clonotype was recovered from a human donor who received a COVID-19 vaccine. The material sequenced was CD4+ T cells from PBMCs cultured with SARS-CoV-2 spike peptides, taken before COVID-19 vaccination. J is TRBJ2-5 and V is TRBV4-1, with D perhaps matching TRBD2 (7 bases). The CDR3 DNA reads as TGCGCCAGCAGCCAAGGAGACGGAGGGGGGGGAAGAGAGACCCAGTACTTC. Its protein is CASSQGDGGGGRETQYF.